This passage covers 2 T cell receptor beta chains from one sample sequenced in a study of beta chain features in type 1 diabetes. The entirety of the isolated RNA underwent reverse transcription, so expressed TCRB transcripts were sequenced. Repertoires were generated with immunoSEQ multiplex PCR, while TCRdb's copy carries only in-frame clones and drops some. The sample has about 59,000 clones, roughly three fifths seen once. The sample comprised Tregs from blood. The receptors were gathered from a woman between 18 and 29 years old in good health.

The genes are TRBV5-1 and TRBJ1-6; no firm D call. Germline V CDR1 and CDR2: SGHRS, YFSETQ. V was trimmed by 0 bases and J by 10 bases, leaving 8 bases between them. This CDR3 has 13 amino acids. The CDR3 nucleotides are TGCGCCAGCAGCTTGGACGGTTCCTCACCCCTCCACTTT. It is translated as CASSLDGSSPLHF.

This clone was seen a single time. This sequence joins TRBV7-8 and TRBJ2-3, with 12 positions matching TRBD2. From germline, CDR1 is SGHVS and CDR2 FQNEAQ. V gave up 5 bases and J gave up 5 bases; unmatched junction bases: 8. There are 16 residues in the CDR3. The chain's CDR3 is CASSLLAGGLKDTQYF. The CDR3 DNA sequence: TGTGCCAGCAGCCTGCTAGCGGGAGGGCTGAAAGATACGCAGTATTTT.